This TCR beta chain was identified in a study of OX40 agonist ivuxolimab in advanced cancers. Using immunoSEQ multiplex PCR, the repertoire was profiled, and TCRdb retains in-frame clones only, with some absent. The table shows 50,000 to 75,000 clones, with 70% to 90% occurring only once. The germline V and J ends were trimmed by 7 bases and 4 bases, with 11 bases remaining between them. The CDR3 is made up of 13 amino acids. CDR1 and CDR2 (germline): LNHDA, SQIVND (reference sequence). The sample was CD4+ or CD8+ T cells sorted from blood, taken in a trial of the OX40 agonist ivuxolimab. The chain has TRBV19 and TRBJ1-5; D not certain. This clonotype was sampled from an adult with an advanced solid tumor such as melanoma, head and neck, liver or kidney cancer. The CDR3 DNA reads TGTGCCAGTACCTCGGACGGGAATCAGCCCCAGCATTTT. The encoded protein is CASTSDGNQPQHF.